Detailed here is one TCR beta chain. Its antigen is as yet unknown. The data were taken from a study of response to subunit inactivated influenza vaccine. V dropped 0 bases and J dropped 7 bases, with 12 bases sitting between them. This CDR3 spans 15 amino acids. CDR1 is LNHNV and CDR2 is YYDKDF in the germline V gene (reference sequence). TCRdb re-called the RT-PCR reads through MiXCR, storing one row per CDR3 protein. The repertoire holds approximately 500,000 distinct CDR3 sequences, with roughly 15% as singletons. Findings and caveats of the study: With each seasonal influenza vaccination, the authors suggested, few new T cells are recruited.

The V and J genes are TRBV15 and TRBJ1-4, with D unresolved. Sequenced here: PBMCs from blood, sampled roughly 12 days after vaccination. The receptor comes from a man in his fifties or sixties who received an inactivated influenza vaccine. This CDR3 is CATSREGNEGEKLFF. CDR3 DNA sequence: TGTGCCACCAGCAGAGAAGGCAACGAGGGTGAAAAACTGTTTTTT.